The present TCR beta chain was sequenced within a study of T cells in Graves' hyperthyroidism and ophthalmopathy. For the study at large: Blood was drawn when the patient was first diagnosed and still untreated.

For this clonotype: Its target is unknown.

Overall study findings and caveats: Most expanded thyroid clonotypes above 0.001 recurred in blood.

The CDR3 is made up of 15 amino acids. V was clipped by 6 bases and J by 7 bases, with 19 bases between them. Looked up from germline, CDR1 is MNHNS and CDR2 is SASEGT. RNA transcripts provided the source from which TCR beta CDR3 regions were amplified. The HTBI primer set served for first-round RT-PCR of the TCR CDR3. TCRdb independently ran MiXCR on the multiplex PCR reads; one entry per CDR3 protein. Of around 240,000 distinct CDR3 sequences in the sample, 16% were seen once. Sequencing used blood. This rearrangement joins TRBV6-1 to TRBJ2-1, with a weak D call TRBD1 (6 bases). This clonotype was sampled from a woman aged 18 to 35 with Graves' ophthalmopathy. CDR3 loop: CASSYRVSSLNEQFF. In DNA form, the CDR3 reads TGTGCCAGCAGCTACAGGGTATCTTCCTTGAATGAGCAGTTCTTC.